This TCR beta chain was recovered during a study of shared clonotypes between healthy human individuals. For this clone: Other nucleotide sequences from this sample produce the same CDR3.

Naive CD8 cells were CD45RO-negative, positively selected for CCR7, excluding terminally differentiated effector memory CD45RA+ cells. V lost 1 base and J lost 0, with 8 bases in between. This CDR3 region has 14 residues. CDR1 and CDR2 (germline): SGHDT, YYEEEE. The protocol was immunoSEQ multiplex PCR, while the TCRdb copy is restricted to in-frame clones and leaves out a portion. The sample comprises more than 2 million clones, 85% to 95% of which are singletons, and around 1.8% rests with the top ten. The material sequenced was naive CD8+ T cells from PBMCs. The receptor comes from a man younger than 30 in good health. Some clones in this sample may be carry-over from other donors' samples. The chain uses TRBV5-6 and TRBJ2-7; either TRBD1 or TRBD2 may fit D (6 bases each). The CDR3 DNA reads TGTGCCAGCAGCTTGCGGGGGCTCTCCTACGAGCAGTACTTC. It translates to CASSLRGLSYEQYF.